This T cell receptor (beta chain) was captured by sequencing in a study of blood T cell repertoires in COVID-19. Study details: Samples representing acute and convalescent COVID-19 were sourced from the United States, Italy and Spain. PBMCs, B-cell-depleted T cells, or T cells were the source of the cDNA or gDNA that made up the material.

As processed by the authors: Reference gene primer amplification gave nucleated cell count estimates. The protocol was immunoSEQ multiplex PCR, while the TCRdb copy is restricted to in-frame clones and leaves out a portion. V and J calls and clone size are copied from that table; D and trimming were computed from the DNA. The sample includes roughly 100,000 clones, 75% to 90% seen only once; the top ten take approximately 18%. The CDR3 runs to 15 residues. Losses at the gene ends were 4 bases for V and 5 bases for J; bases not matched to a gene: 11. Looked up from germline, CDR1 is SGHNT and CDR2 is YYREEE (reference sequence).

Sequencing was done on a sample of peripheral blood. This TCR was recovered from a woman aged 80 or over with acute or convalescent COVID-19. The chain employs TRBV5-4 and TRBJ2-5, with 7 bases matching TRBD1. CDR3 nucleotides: TGTGCCAGCAGCCCCAGACAGGGTGAAGGGGAGACCCAGTACTTC. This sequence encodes CASSPRQGEGETQYF.